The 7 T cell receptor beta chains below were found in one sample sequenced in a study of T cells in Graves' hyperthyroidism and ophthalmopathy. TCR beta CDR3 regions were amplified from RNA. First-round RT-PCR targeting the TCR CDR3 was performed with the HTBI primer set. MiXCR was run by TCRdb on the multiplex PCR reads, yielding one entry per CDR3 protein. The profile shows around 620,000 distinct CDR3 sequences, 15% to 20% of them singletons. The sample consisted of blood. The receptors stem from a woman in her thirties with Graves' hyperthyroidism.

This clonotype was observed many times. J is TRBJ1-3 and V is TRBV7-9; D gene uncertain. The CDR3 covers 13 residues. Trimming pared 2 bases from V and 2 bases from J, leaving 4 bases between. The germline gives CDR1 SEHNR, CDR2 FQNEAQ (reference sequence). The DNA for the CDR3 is TGTGCCAGCAGCTTAAATCCTGGAAACACCATATATTTT. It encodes CASSLNPGNTIYF.

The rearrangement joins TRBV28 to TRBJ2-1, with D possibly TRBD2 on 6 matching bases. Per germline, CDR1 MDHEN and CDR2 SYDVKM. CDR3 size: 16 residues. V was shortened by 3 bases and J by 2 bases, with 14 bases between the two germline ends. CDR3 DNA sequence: TGTGCCAGCAGTTTGGGAGGACTGGAAGCCTACAATGAGCAGTTCTTC. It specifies CASSLGGLEAYNEQFF.

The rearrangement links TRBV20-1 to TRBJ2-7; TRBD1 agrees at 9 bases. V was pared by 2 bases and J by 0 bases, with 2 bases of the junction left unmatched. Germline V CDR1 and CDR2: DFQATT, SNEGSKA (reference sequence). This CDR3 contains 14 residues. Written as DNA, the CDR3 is TGCAGTGCTAGAACAGGGGGCCCCTCCTACGAGCAGTACTTC. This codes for CSARTGGPSYEQYF.

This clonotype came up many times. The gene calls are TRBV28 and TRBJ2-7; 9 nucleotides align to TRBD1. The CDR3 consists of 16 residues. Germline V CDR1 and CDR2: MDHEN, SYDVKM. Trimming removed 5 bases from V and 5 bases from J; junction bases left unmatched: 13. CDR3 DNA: TGTGCCAGCAGTGAGTTCTCCAATAACAGGGGGCACGAGCAGTACTTC. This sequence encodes CASSEFSNNRGHEQYF. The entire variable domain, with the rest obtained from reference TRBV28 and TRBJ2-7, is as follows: DVKVTQSSRYLVKRTGEKVFLECVQDMDHENMFWYRQDPGLGLRLIYFSYDVKMKEKGDIPEGYSVSREKKERFSLILESASTNQTSMYLCASSEFSNNRGHEQYFGPGTRLTVT.

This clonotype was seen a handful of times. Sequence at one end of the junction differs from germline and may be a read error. The CDR3 here is CASSSSGTISADTRYF. Written as DNA, the CDR3 is TGTGCCAGCAGCTCCTCCGGGACTATTAGTGCAGATACGCGGTATTTT. This chain joins TRBV7-2 and TRBJ2-3; 7 nucleotides match TRBD2. Germline V gene sequence: CDR1 SGHTA, CDR2 FQGNSA. CDR3 size: 16 residues.

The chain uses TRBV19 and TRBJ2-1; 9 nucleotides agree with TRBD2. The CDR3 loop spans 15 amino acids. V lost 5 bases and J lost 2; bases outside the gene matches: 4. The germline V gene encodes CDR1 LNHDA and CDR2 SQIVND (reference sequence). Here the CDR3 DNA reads TGTGCCAGTAGTCTTTCTAGCGGGGCCTACAATGAGCAGTTCTTC. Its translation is CASSLSSGAYNEQFF.

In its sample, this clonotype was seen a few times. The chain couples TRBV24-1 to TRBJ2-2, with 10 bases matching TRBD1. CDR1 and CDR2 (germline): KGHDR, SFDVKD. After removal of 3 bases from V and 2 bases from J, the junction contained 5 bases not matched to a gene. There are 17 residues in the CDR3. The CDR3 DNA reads TGTGCCACCAGTGATCTCCGGGACAGGGGTAACACCGGGGAGCTGTTTTTT. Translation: CATSDLRDRGNTGELFF.